This T cell receptor beta chain derives from a study of blood T cell repertoires in COVID-19. The wider study: Both acute and convalescent COVID-19 samples were obtained from the United States, Italy and Spain. Sample material is recorded as cDNA or gDNA derived from T cells, B-cell-depleted T cells, or PBMCs.

Original methodology: Reference gene primer amplification gave estimated nucleated cell counts. The table came from immunoSEQ multiplex PCR; TCRdb's copy has only in-frame clones and leaves some out. The D gene and trimming were derived from the DNA, and the V and J assignments and clone size from that table. This table holds some 47,000 clones, around 90% found once. The CDR3 contains 14 residues. With 5 bases clipped from V and 1 base from J, the junction kept 2 bases outside the gene matches. The germline V gene encodes CDR1 MNHEY and CDR2 SMNVEV (reference sequence). The chain employs TRBV27 and TRBJ2-7; 10 bases are a match to TRBD1. The receptor comes from a woman aged 80 or over in a cohort sampled during active or convalescent COVID-19. What was sequenced was peripheral blood. The CDR3 DNA follows: TGTGCCAGCAGTGGACAGGGGGATTCCTACGAGCAGTACTTC. Its protein is CASSGQGDSYEQYF.